These 7 T cell receptor beta chains share one sample of origin, sequenced in a study of blood T cell repertoires in COVID-19. Using immunoSEQ multiplex PCR, the repertoire was profiled, and TCRdb retains in-frame clones only, with some absent. The repertoire holds about 220,000 clones, with about 90% as singletons. The sequencing input was peripheral blood. The receptors derive from a middle-aged man with active or convalescent COVID-19.

The chain combines TRBV4-1 with TRBJ2-5; 7 nucleotides agree with TRBD1. This CDR3 contains 17 residues. V lost 3 bases, J lost 1 base, and 11 bases stayed unmatched. Germline lookup yields CDR1 MGHRA and CDR2 YSYEKL. CDR3: CASSHARQGPSQETQYF. CDR3 nucleotides: TGCGCCAGCAGCCACGCTAGACAGGGCCCTTCCCAAGAGACCCAGTACTTC.

Written as DNA, the CDR3 is TGTGCCAGGACACAAAGGAACACTGAAGCTTTCTTT. This translates into CARTQRNTEAFF. The chain links TRBV2 to TRBJ1-1; D gene uncertain. The CDR3 contains 12 residues. Germline CDR1 SNHLY, CDR2 FYNNEI. V was shortened by 9 bases and J by 1 base, with 9 bases between the two germline ends.

The chain couples TRBV18 to TRBJ2-7; 9 bases are shared with TRBD2. This CDR3 contains 19 residues. The V gene's germline CDR1 is KGHSH and CDR2 LQKENI. V dropped 2 bases and J dropped 2; count of bases not matched to a gene: 16. The CDR3 reads CASSPLPPKLAGATYEQYF. CDR3 DNA: TGTGCCAGCTCACCATTACCCCCAAAACTAGCGGGCGCTACCTACGAGCAGTACTTC.

The V call is TRBV5-4, the J call TRBJ2-7; weak D call: TRBD2 (6 bases). This CDR3 has 14 amino acids. In germline, CDR1 is SGHNT, CDR2 YYREEE (reference sequence). Trimming removed 4 bases at V and 3 bases at J, with 14 bases between. This CDR3 is CASSTLGGLYEQYF. The CDR3 DNA sequence: TGTGCCAGCAGCACCCTTGGGGGACTCTACGAGCAGTACTTC.

The chain carries TRBV4-1 and TRBJ1-1; 7 nucleotides agree with TRBD1. Germline CDR1 is MGHRA and CDR2 is YSYEKL. There are 13 residues in the CDR3. Trimming at V came to 1 base and at J to 5 bases, leaving 1 base not matched to a gene. CDR3 coding DNA: TGCGCCAGCAGCCAAGTGGGACAGACTGAAGCTTTCTTT. It encodes CASSQVGQTEAFF.

V and J are TRBV11-2 and TRBJ1-1, with D unresolved. The CDR3 sequence is 14 residues long. V was shortened by 2 bases and J by 8 bases, with 15 bases between the two germline ends. Germline V gives CDR1 SGHAT, CDR2 FQNNGV. The CDR3 reads CASSLRMRSSEAFF. CDR3 nucleotide sequence: TGTGCCAGCAGCTTAAGGATGAGGAGTTCCGAAGCTTTCTTT.

This chain uses TRBV28 with TRBJ1-5; perhaps TRBD1 as D (5 bases). CDR1 is MDHEN, CDR2 SYDVKM, per germline. V was clipped by 3 bases and J by 8 bases, with 14 bases between them. CDR3 length: 14 amino acids. The CDR3 DNA follows: TGTGCCAGCAGTTTTAAAGGGGATCCAAAGCCCCAGCATTTT. This gives the protein CASSFKGDPKPQHF.